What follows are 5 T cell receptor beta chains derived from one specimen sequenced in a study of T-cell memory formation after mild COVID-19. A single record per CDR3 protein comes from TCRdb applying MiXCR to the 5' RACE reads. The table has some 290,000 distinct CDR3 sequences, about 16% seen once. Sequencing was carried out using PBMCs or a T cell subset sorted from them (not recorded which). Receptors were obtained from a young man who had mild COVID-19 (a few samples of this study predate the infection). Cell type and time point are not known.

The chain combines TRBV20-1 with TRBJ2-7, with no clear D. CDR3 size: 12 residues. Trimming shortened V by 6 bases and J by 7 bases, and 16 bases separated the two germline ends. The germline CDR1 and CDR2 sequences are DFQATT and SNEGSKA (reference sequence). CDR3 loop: CSAPNGEGEQYV. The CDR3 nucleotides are TGCAGTGCCCCTAATGGGGAAGGGGAGCAGTACGTC.

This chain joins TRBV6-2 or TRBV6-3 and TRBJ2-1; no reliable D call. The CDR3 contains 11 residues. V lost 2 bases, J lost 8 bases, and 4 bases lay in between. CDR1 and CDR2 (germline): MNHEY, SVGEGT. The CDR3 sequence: CASSYAHEQFF. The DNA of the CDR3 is TGTGCCAGCAGTTACGCTCATGAGCAGTTCTTC.

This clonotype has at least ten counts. Here the CDR3 DNA reads TGCAGTGCTGCCGGAGAGGGTGATGAGCAGTTCTTC. Its protein product is CSAAGEGDEQFF. This chain joins TRBV20-1 and TRBJ2-1, with a possible D match to TRBD2 (5 bases). V was cut by 5 bases and J by 8 bases, with 13 bases left in between. This CDR3 comprises 12 residues. Per germline, CDR1 DFQATT and CDR2 SNEGSKA (reference sequence).

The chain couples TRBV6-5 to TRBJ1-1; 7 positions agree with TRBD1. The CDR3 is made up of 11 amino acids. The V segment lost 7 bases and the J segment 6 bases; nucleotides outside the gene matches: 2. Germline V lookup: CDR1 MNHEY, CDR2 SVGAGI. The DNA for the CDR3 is TGTGCCAGCATCACAGGGGCTGAAGCTTTCTTT. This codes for CASITGAEAFF.

CDR3 protein: CASSLARASGEQYF. The CDR3 DNA sequence: TGTGCCAGCAGCTTAGCCCGCGCGTCTGGGGAGCAGTACTTC. V and J are TRBV7-6 and TRBJ2-7; no clear D. Trimming shortened V by 0 bases and J by 7 bases, and 13 bases separated the two germline ends. Per the germline V gene, CDR1 is SGHVS and CDR2 is FNYEAQ. CDR3 size: 14 residues.